The 17 T cell receptor beta chains below were found in one sample sequenced in a study of cytomegalovirus exposure and HLA in healthy donors. Researchers ran the PCR with 60 Vbeta and 13 Jbeta primers. Generated by immunoSEQ multiplex PCR, the TCRdb table keeps only in-frame clones and is missing some. Altogether some 140,000 clones are present, under 80% being singletons, with the ten largest covering approximately 2.1%. Sequenced material: PBMCs. These receptors were obtained from a man aged 25 to 45 in good health and CMV-seronegative.

The chain links TRBV7-9 to TRBJ2-7; 7 bases map to TRBD1. The CDR3 runs to 14 residues. Trimming removed 0 bases from V and 3 bases from J; junction bases left unmatched: 2. Germline CDR1 SEHNR, CDR2 FQNEAQ (reference sequence). CDR3 DNA: TGTGCCAGCAGCTTAGCCAGGGGGTACTACGAGCAGTACTTC. Protein product: CASSLARGYYEQYF.

The table lists this clone with a few counts. The chain recombines TRBV28 with TRBJ1-5; 10 bases line up with TRBD1. Germline CDR1 MDHEN, CDR2 SYDVKM. V shed 3 bases, J shed 6 bases, and the junction held 5 bases outside the gene matches. The CDR3 has 15 residues. In DNA, the CDR3 is TGTGCCAGCAGTTTTGGGACAGGGGCAACTCAGCCCCAGCATTTT. Translation: CASSFGTGATQPQHF.

V gene TRBV4-2 combines with J gene TRBJ2-6; D may be TRBD1 (6 bases). Germline CDR1 LGHNA, CDR2 YNFKEQ. The V end was cut by 7 bases, the J end by 1 base, with 26 bases between. The CDR3 sequence is 20 residues long. The CDR3 DNA follows: TGTGCCAGCAACCCGAATTTCATGGGACAAGGACTTTCTGGGGCCAACGTCCTGACTTTC. It yields the protein CASNPNFMGQGLSGANVLTF.

The rearrangement uses TRBV7-2 and TRBJ2-3; TRBD1 matches 7 bases. V lost 5 bases and J lost 5; bases outside the gene matches: 4. CDR1 is SGHTA, CDR2 FQGNSA, per germline. This CDR3 has 13 amino acids. The chain's CDR3 is CASSLDRVDTQYF. The CDR3 nucleotides are TGTGCCAGCAGCCTTGACAGGGTAGATACGCAGTATTTT.

The CDR3 reads CASSSVNEKLFF. The CDR3, as DNA: TGTGCCAGCAGTAGCGTGAATGAAAAACTGTTTTTT. V is TRBV6-6 and J is TRBJ1-4, with unresolved D. CDR3 size: 12 residues. The V gene lost 5 bases and the J gene lost 5 bases, with 6 bases spanning the gap. Germline CDR1 is MNHNY and CDR2 is SVGAGI (reference sequence).

This clone was counted between two and nine times. This chain links TRBV27 with TRBJ1-2, with 7 bases identical to TRBD1. Germline V lookup: CDR1 MNHEY, CDR2 SMNVEV (reference sequence). This CDR3 comprises 14 residues. After removal of 2 bases from V and 8 bases from J, the junction contained 8 bases not matched to a gene. The CDR3 region is CASSLKGAFGGYTF. CDR3 in DNA: TGTGCCAGCAGTTTAAAGGGGGCTTTCGGGGGCTACACCTTC.

This chain links TRBV9 with TRBJ1-2; TRBD1 matches at 9 bases. The germline CDR1 and CDR2 sequences are SGDLS and YYNGEE. The CDR3 length is 14 residues. V was clipped by 3 bases and J by 5 bases; unmatched bases: 5. CDR3 loop: CASSADRGRYGYTF. CDR3 nucleotide sequence: TGTGCCAGCAGCGCCGACAGGGGGAGGTATGGCTACACCTTC.

V is TRBV6-5 and J is TRBJ2-7; 7 positions match TRBD2. The CDR3 contains 14 residues. The J segment lost 1 base and the V segment lost 2 bases, leaving 2 bases of the junction unmatched. Germline CDR1 reads MNHEY; CDR2 reads SVGAGI. Written as DNA, the CDR3 is TGTGCCAGCAGTTACGGTAGCGGGTCCTACGAGCAGTACTTC. This codes for CASSYGSGSYEQYF.

The chain is built from TRBV7-2 and TRBJ1-2, with 10 positions matching TRBD1. The CDR3 is made up of 14 amino acids. Trimming removed 3 bases from V and 8 bases from J; junction bases left unmatched: 6. Germline lookup yields CDR1 SGHTA and CDR2 FQGNSA. CDR3 bases: TGTGCCAGCAGCTTGACAGGGGGCAAGTGCGGCTACACCTTC. Translated, it gives CASSLTGGKCGYTF.

V is TRBV6-4 and J is TRBJ2-2; no firm D call. The CDR3 is made up of 13 amino acids. Germline CDR1 is MRHNA and CDR2 is SNTAGT. Trimming removed 0 bases at V and 4 bases at J, with 3 bases between. The CDR3 nucleotides read TGTGCCAGCAGTGACTCGAGCACCGGGGAGCTGTTTTTT. The encoded protein is CASSDSSTGELFF.

The V gene is TRBV7-9, the J gene TRBJ1-4; D is unclear. In germline, CDR1 is SEHNR, CDR2 FQNEAQ (reference sequence). The CDR3 consists of 16 residues. The V and J ends lost 5 bases and 3 bases respectively, with 16 bases between them. The CDR3 loop is CASSPGPRLPNEKLFF. DNA of the CDR3: TGTGCCAGCAGCCCTGGGCCCCGCCTTCCTAATGAAAAACTGTTTTTT. Supplemented by reference TRBV7-9 and TRBJ1-4, the full variable domain reads DTGVSQNPRHKITKRGQNVTFRCDPISEHNRLYWYRQTLGQGPEFLTYFQNEAQLEKSRLLSDRFSAERPKGSFSTLEIQRTEQGDSAMYLCASSPGPRLPNEKLFFGSGTQLSVL.

J is TRBJ1-2 and V is TRBV15, with TRBD1 identical over 10 bases. CDR1 LNHNV and CDR2 YYDKDF come from the germline V gene (reference sequence). V lost 5 bases, J lost 8 bases, and 5 bases stayed unmatched. CDR3 length equals 13 residues. The chain's CDR3 is CATSGGTGVGYTF. CDR3 sequence (DNA): TGTGCCACCAGCGGAGGGACAGGGGTCGGCTACACCTTC.

V is TRBV5-3 and J is TRBJ2-4; 13 bases align to TRBD2. TRBV5-3 is assigned to the ORF class and has an uncertain function. This CDR3 has 19 residues. V gave up 0 bases and J gave up 3 bases; unmatched junction bases: 9. CDR3 sequence: CARSLALAGGCLGKNIQYF. The CDR3 region has the DNA TGTGCCAGAAGCTTGGCACTAGCGGGGGGGTGCCTTGGCAAAAACATTCAGTACTTC.

This clone was seen a handful of times. This sequence joins TRBV29-1 and TRBJ1-1, with TRBD1 as a possible D gene (6 bases). The CDR3 contains 15 residues. The V gene lost 8 bases and the J gene lost 6 bases, with 25 bases spanning the gap. Germline V gene data show CDR1 as SQVTM and CDR2 as ANQGSEA. The CDR3 region is CSLAGTTSDGSEAFF. The CDR3 DNA follows: TGCAGCCTAGCCGGGACAACGTCGGACGGGTCTGAAGCTTTCTTT. The full variable domain, in which reference TRBV29-1 and TRBJ1-1 provide the parts outside the CDR3, is SAVISQKPSRDICQRGTSLTIQCQVDSQVTMMFWYRQQPGQSLTLIATANQGSEATYESGFVIDKFPISRPNLTFSTLTVSNMSPEDSSIYLCSLAGTTSDGSEAFFGQGTRLTVV.

The rearrangement uses TRBV6-5 and TRBJ2-7; D ambiguous. Looked up from germline, CDR1 is MNHEY and CDR2 is SVGAGI. The CDR3 spans 14 residues. Between the trimmed V and J ends, which lost 2 bases and 2 bases, there was a span of 10 bases. CDR3 coding DNA: TGTGCCAGCAGTTACAGGCAGGCCACCTACGAGCAGTACTTC. Residues: CASSYRQATYEQYF.

As DNA, the CDR3 is TGTGCCATCAGTGAGTCGGCGGGGGCCCACAATTACAATGAGCAGTTCTTC. The encoded protein is CAISESAGAHNYNEQFF. This rearrangement joins TRBV10-3 to TRBJ2-1; possibly TRBD2 for D (7 bases). This CDR3 comprises 17 residues. Germline CDR1 ENHRY, CDR2 SYGVKD. Trimming left V 0 bases short and J 4 bases short, with 16 bases between.

Note on this clone: This CDR3 is also generated by other DNA sequences in the sample. The V call is TRBV13, the J call TRBJ1-1; no clear D. Trimming shortened V by 0 bases and J by 1 base, and 3 bases separated the two germline ends. Germline lookup yields CDR1 PRHDT and CDR2 FYEKMQ (reference sequence). CDR3 size: 13 residues. CDR3 in DNA: TGTGCCAGCAGCTTAGGACAGAACACTGAAGCTTTCTTT. As protein: CASSLGQNTEAFF.